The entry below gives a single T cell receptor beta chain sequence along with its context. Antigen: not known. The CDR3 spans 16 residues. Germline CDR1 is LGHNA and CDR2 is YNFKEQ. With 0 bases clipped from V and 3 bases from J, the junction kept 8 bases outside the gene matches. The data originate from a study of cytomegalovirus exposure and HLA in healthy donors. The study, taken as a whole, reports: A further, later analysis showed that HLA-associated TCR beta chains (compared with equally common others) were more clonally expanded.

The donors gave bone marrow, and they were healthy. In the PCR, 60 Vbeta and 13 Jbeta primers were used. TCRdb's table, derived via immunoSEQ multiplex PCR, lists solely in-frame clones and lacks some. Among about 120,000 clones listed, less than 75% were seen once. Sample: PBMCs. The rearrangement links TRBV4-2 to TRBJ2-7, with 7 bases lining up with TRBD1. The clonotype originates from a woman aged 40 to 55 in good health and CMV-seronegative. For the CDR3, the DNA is TGTGCCAGCAGCCAAGATGAGGGGGCCATTCGCTACGAGCAGTACTTC. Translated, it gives CASSQDEGAIRYEQYF.